These 24 T cell receptor beta chains came from one sample sequenced in a study of blood T cells in healthy people across ages. Alongside a J-beta primer mix, a sample-barcoded 5' primer served in a second PCR lasting about 7 to 11 cycles. TCRdb re-called the 5' RACE reads with MiXCR, one entry per CDR3 protein. The sample lists about 1.8 million distinct CDR3 sequences; around 48% were seen once. The sequenced sample consisted of blood. The receptors originated from a woman between 35 and 50 years old in good health.

A note on this clonotype: One end of the junction is discordant with germline, which a read error may explain. The chain uses TRBV10-3 and TRBJ1-1; no definite D call. Looked up from germline, CDR1 is ENHRY and CDR2 is SYGVKD. The CDR3 runs 14 residues. CDR3 amino acids: CAIRELGSMTEAFF. CDR3 coding DNA: TGTGCCATCAGGGAGTTGGGGTCTATGACTGAAGCTTTCTTT.

There are many counts of this clonotype. V usage is TRBV18 and J usage is TRBJ2-5; the D is unclear. The V end lost 0 bases, the J end lost 0 bases, and 2 bases lay between the germline ends. The CDR3 spans 13 residues. Germline V CDR1 and CDR2: KGHSH, LQKENI. The CDR3 DNA reads TGTGCCAGCTCACCACCGTACCAAGAGACCCAGTACTTC. Its translation: CASSPPYQETQYF. The whole variable domain, remainder taken from reference TRBV18 and TRBJ2-5, is NAGVMQNPRHLVRRRGQEARLRCSPMKGHSHVYWYRQLPEEGLKFMVYLQKENIIDESGMPKERFSAEFPKEGPSILRIQQVVRGDSAAYFCASSPPYQETQYFGPGTRLLVL.

This clonotype was detected once. The V and J genes are TRBV6-2 or TRBV6-3 and TRBJ2-5, with D tentatively TRBD2 (6 bases). V was shortened by 6 bases and J by 11 bases, with 16 bases between the two germline ends. The CDR3 length is 12 residues. Germline loops: CDR1 MNHEY, CDR2 SVGEGT. In DNA form, the CDR3 reads TGTGCCAGCAGCCGAGTAGATCGGGAGCAGTACTTC. Translating it yields CASSRVDREQYF.

The J gene is TRBJ1-2, the V gene TRBV29-1, with 8 bases aligning to TRBD1. The germline V gene has CDR1 SQVTM and CDR2 ANQGSEA. Losses at the gene ends were 5 bases for V and 5 bases for J; bases not matched to a gene: 4. The CDR3 is 12 residues long. The DNA of the CDR3 is TGCAGCGTTAAGACAGGGGCATATGGCTACACCTTC. Translation gives CSVKTGAYGYTF. The full variable domain, with the rest looked up from reference TRBV29-1 and TRBJ1-2, is SAVISQKPSRDICQRGTSLTIQCQVDSQVTMMFWYRQQPGQSLTLIATANQGSEATYESGFVIDKFPISRPNLTFSTLTVSNMSPEDSSIYLCSVKTGAYGYTFGSGTRLTVV.

The gene calls are TRBV4-3 and TRBJ1-4; TRBD1 agrees at 7 bases. CDR1 and CDR2 from the germline V gene are LGHNA and YSLEER. V lost 0 bases and J lost 7; bases outside the gene matches: 5. CDR3 length equals 15 residues. The DNA of the CDR3 is TGCGCCAGCAGCCAAGATCAGGGGGATTCTGAAAAACTGTTTTTT. Amino acid sequence: CASSQDQGDSEKLFF.

J is TRBJ2-7 and V is TRBV4-3; TRBD2 matches at 7 bases. The CDR3 is 16 residues long. V was pared by 0 bases and J by 4 bases, with 9 bases of the junction left unmatched. Germline V gives CDR1 LGHNA, CDR2 YSLEER. The CDR3 region is CASSQDRGGGRYEQYF. The DNA of the CDR3 is TGCGCCAGCAGCCAAGATAGAGGCGGGGGTAGGTACGAGCAGTACTTC.

V and J are TRBV28 and TRBJ2-1, with D perhaps assigned TRBD1 or TRBD2 (7 bases each). The CDR3 contains 16 residues. Looked up from germline, CDR1 is MDHEN and CDR2 is SYDVKM. Trimming left V 6 bases short and J 13 bases short, with 28 bases between. The CDR3 nucleotides read TGTGCCAGCAGGACAAGGGGAGGGGGCCTGGGAGAGACCCAGTTCTTC. It codes for CASRTRGGGLGETQFF.

The genes are TRBV7-8 and TRBJ2-6; D is uncertain. Per the germline V gene, CDR1 is SGHVS and CDR2 is FQNEAQ. This CDR3 contains 16 residues. The V and J ends lost 2 bases and 0 bases respectively, with 8 bases between them. CDR3 in DNA: TGTGCCAGCAGCTTAATTAGGCCCTCTGGGGCCAACGTCCTGACTTTC. This gives the protein CASSLIRPSGANVLTF.

The rearrangement joins TRBV20-1 to TRBJ1-6; TRBD1 is a possible D gene (5 bases). Looked up from germline, CDR1 is DFQATT and CDR2 is SNEGSKA (reference sequence). This CDR3 is 14 amino acids long. V was clipped by 2 bases and J by 3 bases, with 8 bases between them. The CDR3 DNA sequence: TGCAGTGCTAGACAGGGAGGCTATAATTCACCCCTCCACTTT. Encoded protein: CSARQGGYNSPLHF.

This rearrangement joins TRBV28 to TRBJ2-5; maybe TRBD2 (5 bases). Per germline, CDR1 MDHEN and CDR2 SYDVKM. CDR3 length: 14 residues. V was trimmed by 8 bases and J by 11 bases, leaving 24 bases between them. CDR3 DNA: TGTGCCAGCTGTGGAGGCGGACCTACGACGGAGCAGTACTTC. Amino acids: CASCGGGPTTEQYF.

This sequence joins TRBV6-2 or TRBV6-3 and TRBJ1-5; 10 nucleotides align to TRBD1. Germline V gene sequence: CDR1 MNHEY, CDR2 SVGEGT. The CDR3 is made up of 14 amino acids. The J segment lost 5 bases and the V segment lost 6 bases, leaving 4 bases of the junction unmatched. The chain's CDR3 is CASRKTGGDQPQHF. CDR3 DNA: TGTGCCAGCAGAAAGACAGGGGGCGATCAGCCCCAGCATTTT.

Notes on this clonotype: One end of the junction is discordant with germline, which a read error may explain. The chain recombines TRBV4-3 with TRBJ2-1; a possible D gene is TRBD2 (6 bases). The CDR3 contains 17 residues. Per the germline V gene, CDR1 is LGHNA and CDR2 is YSLEER. CDR3 nucleotides: TGCCCCAGCAGCCAAATTAAAGGCGGGAACTTATACAATGAGCAGTTCTTC. It is translated as CPSSQIKGGNLYNEQFF.

The chain is built from TRBV15 and TRBJ1-1; 7 bases match TRBD1. J gave up 7 bases and V 5 bases, and 7 bases lay outside the gene matches. CDR3 length equals 13 residues. The V gene's germline CDR1 is LNHNV and CDR2 YYDKDF (reference sequence). The CDR3 reads CATSVNRGGEAFF. The DNA for the CDR3 is TGTGCCACCAGCGTAAACAGGGGAGGTGAAGCTTTCTTT.

The chain links TRBV7-9 to TRBJ1-2; D call uncertain. Germline CDR1 SEHNR, CDR2 FQNEAQ (reference sequence). Between the trimmed V and J ends, which lost 5 bases and 3 bases, there was a span of 13 bases. The CDR3 is 14 residues long. CDR3 protein: CASSRVQAHYGYTF. In nucleotides, the CDR3 is TGTGCCAGCAGCCGAGTGCAGGCCCACTATGGCTACACCTTC.

The chain carries TRBV29-1 and TRBJ1-4, with 7 positions matching TRBD1. The germline V gene has CDR1 SQVTM and CDR2 ANQGSEA. This CDR3 is built from 17 residues. V was clipped by 0 bases and J by 0 bases; unmatched bases: 7. The CDR3 region has the DNA TGCAGCGTTGAAGATAGGCGAACAGGGGCAACTAATGAAAAACTGTTTTTT. It codes for CSVEDRRTGATNEKLFF.

The chain couples TRBV9 to TRBJ1-2, with TRBD1 matching over 7 bases. The CDR3 has 17 residues. The germline V gene encodes CDR1 SGDLS and CDR2 YYNGEE. V was clipped by 3 bases and J by 0 bases; unmatched bases: 11. CDR3 residues: CASSASPTGRANYGYTF. The DNA of the CDR3 is TGTGCCAGCAGCGCCAGCCCGACAGGGCGGGCTAACTATGGCTACACCTTC. Full variable domain (remainder filled in from reference TRBV9 and TRBJ1-2): DSGVTQTPKHLITATGQRVTLRCSPRSGDLSVYWYQQSLDQGLQFLIQYYNGEERAKGNILERFSAQQFPDLHSELNLSSLELGDSALYFCASSASPTGRANYGYTFGSGTRLTVV.

The rearrangement links TRBV28 to TRBJ2-2; 8 positions agree with TRBD1. This CDR3 is built from 14 residues. The germline gives CDR1 MDHEN, CDR2 SYDVKM. The J segment lost 5 bases and the V segment lost 6 bases, leaving 5 bases of the junction unmatched. CDR3 coding DNA: TGTGCCAGCAGACGACAGGGGCGAACCGGGGAGCTGTTTTTT. The encoded protein is CASRRQGRTGELFF.

The genes are TRBV15 and TRBJ1-2, with unresolved D. The CDR3 has 13 residues. Trimming stripped 0 bases from V and 7 bases from J, with 9 bases between. The germline CDR1 and CDR2 sequences are LNHNV and YYDKDF (reference sequence). The CDR3: CATSREGLGGYTF. The DNA of the CDR3 is TGTGCCACCAGCAGAGAAGGGCTCGGTGGCTACACCTTC.

The chain combines TRBV7-9 with TRBJ2-1; D is undetermined. V gave up 4 bases and J gave up 3 bases, with 13 bases separating them. The germline CDR1 and CDR2 sequences are SEHNR and FQNEAQ (reference sequence). There are 15 residues in the CDR3. CDR3 in amino acids: CASSSQDPNYNEQFF. The CDR3 nucleotides are TGTGCCAGCAGCTCCCAGGATCCTAACTACAATGAGCAGTTCTTC.

This clonotype was counted between two and nine times. The chain is built from TRBV6-2 or TRBV6-3 and TRBJ2-3; D gene unclear. Trimming pared 2 bases from V and 2 bases from J, leaving 14 bases between. CDR1 is MNHEY, CDR2 SVGEGT, per germline. This CDR3 contains 16 residues. The CDR3 DNA follows: TGTGCCAGCAGTTACGTGATGGCGTCCCTCACAGATACGCAGTATTTT. As protein: CASSYVMASLTDTQYF.

V usage is TRBV9 and J usage is TRBJ1-2, with D possibly matching TRBD1 (6 bases). Germline CDR1 SGDLS, CDR2 YYNGEE. The CDR3 extends over 14 amino acids. Trimming left V 3 bases short and J 6 bases short, with 15 bases between. The CDR3 coding sequence is TGTGCCAGCAGCGGCCCCTTTGCAGGGGATGGCTACACCTTC. It specifies CASSGPFAGDGYTF.

This chain uses TRBV12-5 with TRBJ2-5; the D gene could be TRBD1 or TRBD2 (5 bases each). The CDR3 runs 16 residues. Trimming removed 2 bases at V and 11 bases at J, with 24 bases between. The germline gives CDR1 LGHNT, CDR2 FRNRAP. The CDR3 DNA reads as TGTGCTAGTGGTTTGCCAGCCAAGGGGCGGGTAAATGAGCAGTACTTC. It is translated as CASGLPAKGRVNEQYF.

The chain links TRBV7-9 to TRBJ1-2; no clear D. V was clipped by 2 bases and J by 2 bases, with 27 bases between them. Per germline, CDR1 SEHNR and CDR2 FQNEAQ (reference sequence). This CDR3 region has 20 residues. The CDR3 nucleotides are TGTGCCAGCAGCTTAAAGGCGGTGAGGCGCCCCCAAGGACCCAACTATGGCTACACCTTC. This gives the protein CASSLKAVRRPQGPNYGYTF.

Note on this clonotype: Germline and junction disagree at one end, which may indicate a read error. The rearrangement joins TRBV5-1 to TRBJ2-3; 8 nucleotides agree with TRBD2. The CDR3 covers 15 residues. CDR1 SGHRS and CDR2 YFSETQ come from the germline V gene. CDR3 bases: TGTGCCAGCAGCTTAGGTGGACTAGCAGGAGATACGCAGTATTTT. Its translation: CASSLGGLAGDTQYF.